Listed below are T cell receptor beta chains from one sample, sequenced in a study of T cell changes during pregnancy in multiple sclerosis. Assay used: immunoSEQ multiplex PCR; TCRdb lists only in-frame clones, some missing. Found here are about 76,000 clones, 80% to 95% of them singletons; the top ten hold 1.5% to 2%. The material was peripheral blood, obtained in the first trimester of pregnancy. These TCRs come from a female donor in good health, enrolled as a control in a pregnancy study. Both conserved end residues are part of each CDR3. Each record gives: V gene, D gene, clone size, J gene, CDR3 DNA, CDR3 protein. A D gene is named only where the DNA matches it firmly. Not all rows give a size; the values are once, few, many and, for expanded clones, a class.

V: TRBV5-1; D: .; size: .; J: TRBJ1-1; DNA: TGCGCCAGCAGCTTGGGCCCGGGCGGGACTGAAGCTTTCTTT; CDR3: CASSLGPGGTEAFF
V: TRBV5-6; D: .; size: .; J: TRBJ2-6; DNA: TGTGCCAGCAGCTTGCGAGGATCTGGGGCCAACGTCCTGACTTTC; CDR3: CASSLRGSGANVLTF
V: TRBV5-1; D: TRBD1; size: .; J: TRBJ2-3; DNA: TGCGCCAGCAGCTTCGACAGGGTGACAGATACGCAGTATTTT; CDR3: CASSFDRVTDTQYF
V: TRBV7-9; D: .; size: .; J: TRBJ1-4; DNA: TGTGCCAGCAGCTTAGGAGAGGGAGAGAAGGAAAAACTGTTTTTT; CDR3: CASSLGEGEKEKLFF
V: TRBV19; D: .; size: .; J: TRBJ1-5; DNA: TGTGCCAGTAGTATAGGACAGGTGGGTGCGCCCCAGCATTTT; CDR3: CASSIGQVGAPQHF
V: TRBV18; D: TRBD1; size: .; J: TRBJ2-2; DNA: TGTGCCAGCTCACCAAGGCAGGGGGAGAACACCGGGGAGCTGTTTTTT; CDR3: CASSPRQGENTGELFF
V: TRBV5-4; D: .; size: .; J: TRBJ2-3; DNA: TGTGCCAGCAGCGAATACTCCCTCACAGATACGCAGTATTTT; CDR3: CASSEYSLTDTQYF
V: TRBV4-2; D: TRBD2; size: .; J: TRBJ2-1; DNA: TGTGCCAGCAGCCGCTCGGGACTAGGAACTTTCAATGAGCAGTTCTTC; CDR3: CASSRSGLGTFNEQFF
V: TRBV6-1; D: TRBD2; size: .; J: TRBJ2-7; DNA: TGTGCCAGCAGTAGCGGGGACTACTACGAGCAGTACTTC; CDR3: CASSSGDYYEQYF
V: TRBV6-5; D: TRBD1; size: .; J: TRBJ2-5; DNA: TGTGCCAGTAGGAGGACAGGGGGGTCCCAAGAGACCCAGTACTTC; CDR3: CASRRTGGSQETQYF
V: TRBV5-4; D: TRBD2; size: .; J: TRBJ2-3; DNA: TGTGCCAGCAGCCTTGGGACTAGCGGCGGGGTTAGCACAGATACGCAGTATTTT; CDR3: CASSLGTSGGVSTDTQYF
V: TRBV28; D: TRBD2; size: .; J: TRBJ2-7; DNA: TGTGCCAGCAGTCCCTTTGCGGGAGGTCTTGGCTTC; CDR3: CASSPFAGGLGF
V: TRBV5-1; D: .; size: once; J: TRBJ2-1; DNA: TGCGCCAGCAGCGTAGGGTCAAGCGGGCTTAATGAGCAGTTCTTC; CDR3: CASSVGSSGLNEQFF
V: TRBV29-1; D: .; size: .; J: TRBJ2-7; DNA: TGCAGCGTTGAAGCCGTTGGGGGCGCGTACGAGCAGTACTTC; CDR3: CSVEAVGGAYEQYF
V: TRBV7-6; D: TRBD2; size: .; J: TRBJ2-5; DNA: TGTGCCAGCAAGGGACTAGCGGGAGGGCCGGGTGAGACCCAGTACTTC; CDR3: CASKGLAGGPGETQYF
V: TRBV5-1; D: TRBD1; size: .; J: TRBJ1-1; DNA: TGCGCCAGCAGCTCGGGACAGGGAAACACTGAAGCTTTCTTT; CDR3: CASSSGQGNTEAFF
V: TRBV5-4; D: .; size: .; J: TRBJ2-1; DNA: TGTGCCAGCAGTCCAAGGAAGGGGATAATGAATGAGCAGTTCTTC; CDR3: CASSPRKGIMNEQFF
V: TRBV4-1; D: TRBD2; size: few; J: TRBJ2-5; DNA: TGCGCCAGCAGCCGGGGACTAGCGGGAGCTTGGGGACAAGAGACCCAGTACTTC; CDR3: CASSRGLAGAWGQETQYF
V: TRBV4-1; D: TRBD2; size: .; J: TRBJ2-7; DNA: TGCGCCAGCAGCCAAGAATCTAGCGGGAGATACGAGCAGTACTTC; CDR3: CASSQESSGRYEQYF
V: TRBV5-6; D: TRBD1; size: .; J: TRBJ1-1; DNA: TGTGCCAGCAGCCCGACGGGGGACAGGAACACTGAAGCTTTCTTT; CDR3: CASSPTGDRNTEAFF
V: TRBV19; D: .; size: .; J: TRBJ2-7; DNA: TGTGCCAGTAGTTCCCAATCAGGGGTCTACGAGCAGTACTTC; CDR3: CASSSQSGVYEQYF
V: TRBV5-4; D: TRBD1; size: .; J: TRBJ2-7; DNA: TGTGCCAGCAGCCTCACCCAGGGGGCTAGGTCTAGGCAGTACTTC; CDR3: CASSLTQGARSRQYF
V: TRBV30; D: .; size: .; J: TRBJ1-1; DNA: TGTGCCTGGACCCAAAGAAGGGAGGGGACTGAAGCTTTCTTT; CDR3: CAWTQRREGTEAFF
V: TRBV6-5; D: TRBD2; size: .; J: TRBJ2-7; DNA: TGTGCCAGCAGGCCCTCGAGGGAGGGTCGCTACGAGCAGTACTTC; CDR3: CASRPSREGRYEQYF
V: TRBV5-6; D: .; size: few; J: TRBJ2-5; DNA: TGTGCCAGCAGCTTCGGGACTGTGGCTTGGGTCCAGTACTTC; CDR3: CASSFGTVAWVQYF
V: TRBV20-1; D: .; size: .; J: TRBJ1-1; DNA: TGCAGTGCTAGAGACGACACTGAAGCTTTCTTT; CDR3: CSARDDTEAFF
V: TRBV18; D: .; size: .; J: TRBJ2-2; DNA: TGTGCCAGCTCACCGGGACAATTGAACACCGGGGAGCTGTTTTTT; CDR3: CASSPGQLNTGELFF
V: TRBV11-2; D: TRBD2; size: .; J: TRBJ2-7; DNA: TGTGCCAGCAGCTCCCTCCGGGGAAATACTAGCGGGAGTCCGTACGAGCAGTACTTC; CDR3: CASSSLRGNTSGSPYEQYF
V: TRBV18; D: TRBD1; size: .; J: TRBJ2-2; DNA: TGTGCCAGCTCACCGCCGGGACAGTCCGCCGGGGAGCTGTTTTTT; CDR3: CASSPPGQSAGELFF
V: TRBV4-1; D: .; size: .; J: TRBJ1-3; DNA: TGCGCCAGCAGCCAAGTTCGGGGGGCGAAGGGAAACACCATATATTTT; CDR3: CASSQVRGAKGNTIYF
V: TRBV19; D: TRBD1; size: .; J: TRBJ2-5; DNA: TGTGCCAGCGGACAGGCGGGTTTAGAGACCCAGTACTTC; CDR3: CASGQAGLETQYF
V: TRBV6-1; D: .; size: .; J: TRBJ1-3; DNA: TGTGCCAGCAGTGAAGCATGGGGACTTGGAAACACCATATATTTT; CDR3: CASSEAWGLGNTIYF
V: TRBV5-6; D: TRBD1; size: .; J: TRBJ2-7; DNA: TGTGCCAGCAGCTTGACAGGGGAAGCCTACGAGCAGTACTTC; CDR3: CASSLTGEAYEQYF
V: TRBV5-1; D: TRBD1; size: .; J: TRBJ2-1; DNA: TGCGCCAGCAGCTCGGGACAGGAGTACAATGAGCAGTTCTTC; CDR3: CASSSGQEYNEQFF
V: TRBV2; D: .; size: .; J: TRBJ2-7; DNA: TGTGCCAGCAGAACCGCTAGTCCCGAGCAGTACTTC; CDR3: CASRTASPEQYF
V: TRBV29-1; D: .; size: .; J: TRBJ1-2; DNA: TGCAGCGTTGACGGGGGGTATGGCTACACCTTC; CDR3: CSVDGGYGYTF
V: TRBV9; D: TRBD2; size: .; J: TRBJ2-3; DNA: TGTGCCAGCGCATCGACTAGCGGCAAAGCAGATACGCAGTATTTT; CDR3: CASASTSGKADTQYF
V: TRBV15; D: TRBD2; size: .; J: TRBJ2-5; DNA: TGTGCCACCAGCAGACGGGGGGGGAGGGAGACCCAGTACTTC; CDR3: CATSRRGGRETQYF
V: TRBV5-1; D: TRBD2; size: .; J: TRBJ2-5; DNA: TGCGCCAGCAGCTCGGGGACTAGCGGGACCCAAGAGACCCAGTACTTC; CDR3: CASSSGTSGTQETQYF
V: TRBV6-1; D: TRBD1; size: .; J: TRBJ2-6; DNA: TGTGCCAGCAGTGAAAAGGGGGCGCTCGGGGCCAACGTCCTGACTTTC; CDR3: CASSEKGALGANVLTF
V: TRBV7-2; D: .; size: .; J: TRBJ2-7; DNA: TGTGCCAGCAACTCCCCCCAGGGATACTACGAGCAGTACTTC; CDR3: CASNSPQGYYEQYF
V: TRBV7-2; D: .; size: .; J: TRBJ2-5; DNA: TGTGCCAGCAGCTCCCTAGGTGGGACCCAGTACTTC; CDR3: CASSSLGGTQYF
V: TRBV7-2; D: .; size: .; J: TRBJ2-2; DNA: TGTGCCAGCAGCCCTCAGACAGTCTCCACCGGGGAGCTGTTTTTT; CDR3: CASSPQTVSTGELFF
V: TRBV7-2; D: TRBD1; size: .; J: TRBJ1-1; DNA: TGTGCCAGCAGCTTAGTCCCCACCGGGACAGGGGCTTTCTTT; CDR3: CASSLVPTGTGAFF
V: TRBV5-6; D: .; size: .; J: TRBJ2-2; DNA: TGTGCCAGCAGCTCAACAGGGCTCGGGGAGCTGTTTTTT; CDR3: CASSSTGLGELFF
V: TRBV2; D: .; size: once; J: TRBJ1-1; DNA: TGTGCCAGCACTCCCACTCTGAACACTGAAGCTTTCTTT; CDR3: CASTPTLNTEAFF
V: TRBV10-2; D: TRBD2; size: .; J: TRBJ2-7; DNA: TGCGCCAGCCTGGGTGTTGCGGGAGTGGCTGAGCAGTACTTC; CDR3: CASLGVAGVAEQYF
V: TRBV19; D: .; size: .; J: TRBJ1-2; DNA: TGTGCCAGTAGTATATCCTATAACTATGGCTACACCTTC; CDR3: CASSISYNYGYTF
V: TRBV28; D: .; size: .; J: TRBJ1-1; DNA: TGTGCCAGCAGTTTAGGCGGCAGGGGTGGGAGTGGGGCTGAAGCTTTCTTT; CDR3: CASSLGGRGGSGAEAFF
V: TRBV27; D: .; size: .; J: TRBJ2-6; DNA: TGTGCCAGCAGTTTATCGTTGGGGGCGGTTCGGGTTGGGGCCAACGTCCTGACTTTC; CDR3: CASSLSLGAVRVGANVLTF
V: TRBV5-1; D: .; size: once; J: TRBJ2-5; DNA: TGCGCCAGCAGCCCAGGGGGGACCGAGACCCAGTACTTC; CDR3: CASSPGGTETQYF
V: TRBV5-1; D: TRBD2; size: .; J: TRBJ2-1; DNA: TGCGCCAGCAGCTCCATTAGCGGGAGAGGATGGAGTGAGCAGTTCTTC; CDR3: CASSSISGRGWSEQFF
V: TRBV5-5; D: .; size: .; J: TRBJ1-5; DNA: TGTGCCAGCAGCCTAGGGGCCGCGGGGAGAAGTCAGCCCCAGCATTTT; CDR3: CASSLGAAGRSQPQHF